This is a list of T cell receptor beta chains from one sample in a study of CD8+ T cells in alopecia areata. Profiling relied on immunoSEQ multiplex PCR, and the TCRdb table lists in-frame clones only, not all of them. Of over 150,000 clones listed, 50% to 70% are singletons. The input for sequencing was CD4+ T cells sorted from blood, taken at week 0. The source of these receptors is a human donor with alopecia areata. Each CDR3 is given with its conserved first and last residue. A D gene is named only where the DNA matches it firmly. A clone size is listed for some rows: how often the clone was seen (once, few, many), or a class if it is expanded.

TRBV10-2	TRBD2	14	-	TRBJ2-3	TGCGCCAGCAGTGAGCCCAGCGGGGGAGATACGCAGTATTTT	CASSEPSGGDTQYF
TRBV6-6	TRBD1	15	once	TRBJ2-2	TGTGCCAGCAGGAACGGACAGGGAAACACCGGGGAGCTGTTTTTT	CASRNGQGNTGELFF
TRBV13	-	16	-	TRBJ2-4	TGTGCCAGCAGCTTAGGCCTTACGGACTATAGAAACATTCAGTACTTC	CASSLGLTDYRNIQYF
TRBV18	-	13	-	TRBJ2-7	TGTGCCAGCTCACCAGACAATCCCTACGAGCAGTACTTC	CASSPDNPYEQYF
TRBV29-1	-	13	-	TRBJ1-1	TGCAGCGTACTCCCTCGGTTGAACACTGAAGCTTTCTTT	CSVLPRLNTEAFF
TRBV30	-	13	-	TRBJ2-1	TGTGCCGCGACAGTTTACTCCTACAATGAGCAGTTCTTC	CAATVYSYNEQFF
TRBV14	-	14	few	TRBJ1-1	TGTGCCAGCAGCCTTGGACAGCTGAACACTGAAGCTTTCTTT	CASSLGQLNTEAFF
TRBV7-6	TRBD1	13	-	TRBJ2-3	TGTGCCAGCAGCTCCACAGGGGGCAATACGCAGTATTTT	CASSSTGGNTQYF
TRBV29-1	TRBD1	15	-	TRBJ1-2	TGCAGCGCACTACTTCACGGGACAGGGGACTATGGCTACACCTTC	CSALLHGTGDYGYTF
TRBV29-1	-	14	-	TRBJ2-4	TGCAGCGTTGAAGATTATGGGCGCGGGTCCATTCAGTACTTC	CSVEDYGRGSIQYF
TRBV30	-	15	-	TRBJ1-6	TGTGCCTGGACGGGAAGGGGGAAGGGTAATTCACCCCTCCACTTT	CAWTGRGKGNSPLHF
TRBV9	-	16	-	TRBJ2-7	TGTGCCAGCAGCGTAGGAGCGGGACAGAGTTCCTACGAGCAGTACTTC	CASSVGAGQSSYEQYF
TRBV29-1	TRBD1	13	-	TRBJ1-1	TGCAGCGTTGAAGATCTTCAGGGGGGTGAAGCTTTCTTT	CSVEDLQGGEAFF
TRBV27	-	15	few	TRBJ2-1	TGTGCCAGCAGTTTAATAGCACAGGTTTACAATGAGCAGTTCTTC	CASSLIAQVYNEQFF
TRBV6-5	-	14	-	TRBJ2-5	TGTGCCAGCAGTTACCGGGGGGCAAGCGAGACCCAGTACTTC	CASSYRGASETQYF
TRBV2	TRBD1	14	once	TRBJ1-5	TGTGCCAGCAGTGTCGGACAGGTACCGCAGCCCCAGCATTTT	CASSVGQVPQPQHF
TRBV2	-	15	-	TRBJ1-5	TGTGCCAGCCGGCTTGAGGCGACTGGCAATCAGCCCCAGCATTTT	CASRLEATGNQPQHF
TRBV12-5	-	12	-	TRBJ2-3	TGTGCTAGTGGTTTTAGGGGAGATACGCAGTATTTT	CASGFRGDTQYF
TRBV29-1	-	13	-	TRBJ2-2	TGCAGCGTTACCGGGACGAACACCGGGGAGCTGTTTTTT	CSVTGTNTGELFF
TRBV5-6	-	16	-	TRBJ2-7	TGTGCCAGCAGCTTATATACAGGACTCGGCTCCTACGAGCAGTACTTC	CASSLYTGLGSYEQYF
TRBV30	TRBD1	12	-	TRBJ1-1	TGTGCCTGGAGCGATAGGGACAGAGAAGCTTTCTTT	CAWSDRDREAFF
TRBV27	-	15	-	TRBJ2-5	TGTGCCAGCAGTCCGGAGCCGGGGTGGCAAGAGACCCAGTACTTC	CASSPEPGWQETQYF
TRBV4-1	TRBD1	14	-	TRBJ1-1	TGCGCCAGCAGTTGGGGACAGAAGAACACTGAAGCTTTCTTT	CASSWGQKNTEAFF
TRBV29-1	TRBD1	12	few	TRBJ2-1	TGCAGCGTTGGAAACAGGGGCAATGAGCAGTTCTTC	CSVGNRGNEQFF
TRBV29-1	-	15	few	TRBJ2-5	TGCAGCGGTACTCCCGGGACTGCTTCGGGGGAGACCCAGTACTTC	CSGTPGTASGETQYF
TRBV5-1	-	14	-	TRBJ1-4	TGCGCCAGCAGCCCGGACAGTGCCAATGAAAAACTGTTTTTT	CASSPDSANEKLFF
TRBV5-5	-	15	few	TRBJ2-1	TGTGCCAGCAGCTCCTCACGGGTCACATACAATGAGCAGTTCTTC	CASSSSRVTYNEQFF
TRBV6-1	TRBD2	15	few	TRBJ2-5	TGTGCCAGCAGTGAAATAGCGGGGGGCCAAGAGACCCAGTACTTC	CASSEIAGGQETQYF
TRBV29-1	TRBD2	15	-	TRBJ2-2	TGCAGCGTTGAGCGTAGCGGGGGAGTCACCGGGGAGCTGTTTTTT	CSVERSGGVTGELFF
TRBV7-2	-	16	few	TRBJ2-3	TGTGCCAGCAGCTTAGCCTCTGGGATAGTGGAGGATACGCAGTATTTT	CASSLASGIVEDTQYF
TRBV2	-	13	-	TRBJ1-2	TGTGCCAGCAGTGACAGGGGTGAACTTGGCTACACCTTC	CASSDRGELGYTF
TRBV6-6	-	13	many	TRBJ2-6	TGTGCCAGCTCGGGCTCTGGGGCCAACGTCCTGACTTTC	CASSGSGANVLTF
TRBV29-1	-	14	-	TRBJ2-3	TGCAGCGTAGGGGGGGTTACTAGCACAGATACGCAGTATTTT	CSVGGVTSTDTQYF
TRBV29-1	TRBD2	16	-	TRBJ2-4	TGCAGCGTTGATGGACTAGCGGGGGCCCCGGCCAACATTCAGTACTTC	CSVDGLAGAPANIQYF
TRBV15	-	13	few	TRBJ2-4	TGTGCCACCAGCAGAGATCCTCCGGACATTCAGTACTTC	CATSRDPPDIQYF
TRBV7-3	TRBD2	15	-	TRBJ2-1	TGTGCCAGCAGCCCAGCGGGGGCAGTTAACAATGAGCAGTTCTTC	CASSPAGAVNNEQFF
TRBV6-6	-	15	few	TRBJ2-1	TGTGCCAGCAGTTACGGGGGGGCTGTCTACAATGAGCAGTTCTTC	CASSYGGAVYNEQFF
TRBV29-1	-	11	-	TRBJ1-1	TGCAGCGTTGTGGACACCACTGAAGCTTTCTTT	CSVVDTTEAFF
TRBV30	-	14	-	TRBJ1-6	TGTGCCTGGAGTGTATCCAGGGTTGAGGCACCCCTCCACTTT	CAWSVSRVEAPLHF
TRBV5-6	TRBD1	14	-	TRBJ1-2	TGTGCCAGCAGCCGCGTAGACGACAGGGGCGGCTACACCTTC	CASSRVDDRGGYTF
TRBV29-1	-	13	-	TRBJ2-5	TGCAGCGTTGGGGCGGTGCTTCGAGAGACCCAGTACTTC	CSVGAVLRETQYF
TRBV5-1	-	16	once	TRBJ1-1	TGCGCCAGCAGAGAGAGACAGTCAAACCTTGAGACTGAAGCTTTCTTT	CASRERQSNLETEAFF
TRBV7-9	-	13	few	TRBJ2-3	TGTGCCAGCAGCGGCGGGAACACAGATACGCAGTATTTT	CASSGGNTDTQYF
TRBV2	-	13	few	TRBJ1-5	TGTGCCAGCAGTGAGGAGGGCAATCAGCCCCAGCATTTT	CASSEEGNQPQHF
TRBV25-1	-	13	-	TRBJ1-2	TGTGCCAGCAGCCTCTCTGATGTGGCTGGCTACACCTTC	CASSLSDVAGYTF
TRBV4-2	-	17	-	TRBJ1-6	TGTGCCAGCAGCCAAGATTTGACAATGGCAAATAATTCACCCCTCCACTTT	CASSQDLTMANNSPLHF
TRBV29-1	TRBD1	12	-	TRBJ2-7	TGCAGCGTTGGGAGACAGGGAAACGAGCAGTACTTC	CSVGRQGNEQYF
TRBV4-3	-	14	-	TRBJ2-7	TGCGCCAGCAGCCAAGAGCGGGTCCTGGGCGAGCAGTACTTC	CASSQERVLGEQYF
TRBV7-2	-	12	few	TRBJ1-2	TGTGCCAGCAGCTCGCGTTCTGGTGGCTACACCTTC	CASSSRSGGYTF
TRBV10-2	TRBD2	13	-	TRBJ2-1	TGCGCCAGCAGTGAGAACGTAGCGGGGGGCCAGTTCTTC	CASSENVAGGQFF
TRBV4-3	TRBD2	15	-	TRBJ2-7	TGCGCCAGCAGCCATAGGGGCGGGGGGGATGACGAGCAGTACTTC	CASSHRGGGDDEQYF
TRBV29-1	TRBD2	12	few	TRBJ2-4	TGCAGCGCCGGTGGGGGAGGGAACATTCAGTACTTC	CSAGGGGNIQYF
TRBV2	-	13	few	TRBJ1-2	TGTGCCAGCATAGGCGGCAGCCCTTCGGGCTACACCTTC	CASIGGSPSGYTF
TRBV5-1	-	13	-	TRBJ2-7	TGCGCCAGCAGCGTTACCAGGGTCCACGAGCAGTACTTC	CASSVTRVHEQYF